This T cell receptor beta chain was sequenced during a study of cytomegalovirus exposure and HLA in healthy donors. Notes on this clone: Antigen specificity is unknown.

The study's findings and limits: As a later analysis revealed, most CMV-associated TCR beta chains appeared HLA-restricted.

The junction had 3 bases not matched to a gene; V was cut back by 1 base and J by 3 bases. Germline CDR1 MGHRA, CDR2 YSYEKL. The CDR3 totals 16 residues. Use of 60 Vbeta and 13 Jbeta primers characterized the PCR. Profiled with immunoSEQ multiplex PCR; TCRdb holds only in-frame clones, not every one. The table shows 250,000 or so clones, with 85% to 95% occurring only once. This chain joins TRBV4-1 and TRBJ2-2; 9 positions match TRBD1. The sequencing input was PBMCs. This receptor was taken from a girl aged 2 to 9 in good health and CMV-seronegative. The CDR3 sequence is CASSQGGTGHTGELFF. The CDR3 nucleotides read TGCGCCAGCAGCCAAGGGGGGACAGGGCACACCGGGGAGCTGTTTTTT.